Below, one TCR beta chain is given with its context. This sample was included in a study of blood T cells in healthy people across ages. PCR was performed a second time for roughly 6 to 12 cycles using a sample-barcoded 5' primer and a J-beta primer mix. Using its own MiXCR run on the 5' RACE reads, TCRdb lists one record per CDR3 protein. The sample yields under 2 million distinct CDR3 sequences, about 31% seen once. The CDR3 length is 11 residues. V lost 6 bases and J lost 5, with 7 bases in between. Germline V lookup: CDR1 SNHLY, CDR2 FYNNEI. The chain uses TRBV2 and TRBJ2-5, with no clear D. The TCR sequence derives from a woman aged 30 to 39 in good health. Sequencing input: blood. The chain's CDR3 is CASSRLETQYF. CDR3 in DNA: TGTGCCAGCAGCCGGTTGGAGACCCAGTACTTC. Together with reference TRBV2 and TRBJ2-5, the CDR3 gives the full variable domain: EPEVTQTPSHQVTQMGQEVILRCVPISNHLYFYWYRQILGQKVEFLVSFYNNEISEKSEIFDDQFSVERPDGSNFTLKIRSTKLEDSAMYFCASSRLETQYFGPGTRLLVL.